This paragraph reports one T cell receptor (beta chain). The antigen is unknown. With V trimmed by 5 bases and J by 6 bases, 7 bases remained unmatched. The CDR3 has 14 residues. From germline, CDR1 is MDHEN and CDR2 SYDVKM. The data were obtained in a study of T cells after yellow fever vaccination. Study-wide context: Researchers used SMART-Seq v4 Ultra Low Input to prepare fractions that had low cell numbers. Study results and caveats: Although the secondary response was weaker, it peaked faster, at day 5 versus 15. Reappearance after the booster was seen for most primary-vaccination clones, at roughly 96% CD4 and 88% CD8.

Conversion of TCR transcripts into cDNA relied on 5'RACE template switching, which added a universal primer site and UMIs. A single record per CDR3 protein comes from TCRdb applying MiXCR to the 5' RACE reads. The table records under 300,000 distinct CDR3 sequences, around 13% of them present only once. The chain is built from TRBV28 and TRBJ1-5, with 7 bases fitting TRBD1. The sample was CD4+ T cells sorted from PBMCs, taken 45 days after the yellow fever booster vaccination. This TCR came from a man aged 25 to 40 who received the YFV17D yellow fever vaccine. CDR3 in amino acids: CASSAGGTGQPQHF. CDR3 nucleotides: TGTGCCAGCAGTGCAGGGGGAACAGGTCAGCCCCAGCATTTT.